This TCR beta chain was sequenced during a study of T cell responses to AZD1222 COVID-19 vaccine. The study, taken as a whole, reports: It was only a handful of AZD1222 recipients who were seropositive at baseline. Most donors were white British and more were female, and clonal diversity was possibly underestimated.

The junction had 7 bases not matched to a gene; V was cut back by 10 bases and J by 0 bases. The CDR3 is made up of 14 amino acids. The V gene's germline CDR1 is MNHEY and CDR2 SVGAGI. About this clone itself: As yet, its antigen is unknown.

Here immunoSEQ multiplex PCR was the method, and the copy in TCRdb shows in-frame clones only, minus some. Here the sample spans approximately 180,000 clones, 90% to 95% being singletons. This TCR derives from an adult in good health. Sequencing used peripheral blood, obtained on day 0 of AZD1222 vaccination. The chain is built from TRBV6-5 and TRBJ2-3; 7 bases fit TRBD1. CDR3 nucleotides: TGTGCCACCCGCCAGGGGGTCAGCACAGATACGCAGTATTTT. Residues: CATRQGVSTDTQYF.